This record concerns one TCR beta chain sequence. Its antigen has not been determined. The sample holds no much larger clone one base away, and base qualities are not on file. The method behind the library was the immunoSEQ multiplex PCR assay. For the multiplex PCR, a mixture combining 60 forward primers for TCR Vbeta segments and 13 reverse primers for TCR Jbeta segments was used. The CDR3 region of rearranged TCR beta genes was amplified from genomic DNA by a multiplex PCR assay. On the Illumina HiSeq System, the amplified TCR beta libraries were sequenced as 87-base-pair reads. As for the authors' bioinformatics: A later analysis tallied approximately 87 million unique TCR beta chains across the roughly 610 repertoires, and about 12 million of those chains were shared by two or more donors. Raw reads were error-corrected and collapsed into unique sequences by a nearest-neighbor algorithm in which closely related sequences were merged to remove PCR and sequencing errors. To assign V, D and J gene segments, CDR3 sequences were aligned to IMGT reference sequences. For a sequence to be retained, at least a six-nucleotide match to both a V gene segment and a J gene segment was required. A rearrangement counted as productive if the CDR3 had no stop codons and remained in frame with V and J, and every other rearrangement counted as non-productive. CDR3 was defined according to IMGT convention as the region running from the second conserved V-encoded cysteine to the conserved J-encoded phenylalanine. In an earlier analysis of 550 to 650 of the donors, sequences lacking an unambiguous match to a single V gene segment were excluded. In an earlier analysis of 587 of the donors, V segments were called functional above 56.7% productive rearrangements and were called segregating when the between-donor standard deviation exceeded 5%. A statistical classification framework was built to diagnose cytomegalovirus status from the catalog of TCR beta chain sequences. A later analysis assigned V and J genes by comparing TCR nucleotide sequences with IMGT/GENE-DB human TR gene sequences. In a later analysis, CDR3 sequences and most-parsimonious VDJ recombination scenarios were assigned using the TCRdist pipeline. In a later analysis, each TCR beta chain was defined by its CDR3 amino acid sequence together with its V-gene family, and reads without a unique V-gene family were excluded. As a way to deal with suspected cross-contamination and a sequencing artifact, a later analysis dropped under 600 nucleotide sequences that were highly shared and had low generation probability. In a later analysis, a clonal expansion index was calculated for each public chain from normalized within-repertoire ranks of inferred template counts. Generation probabilities in a later analysis came from a VDJ recombination model fitted to out-of-frame rearrangements, and those results were checked against IGoR. In a later analysis, TCR-TCR, TCR-HLA and TCR-CMV co-occurrence was scored with hypergeometric tests, and a repertoire-size bias correction was applied to TCR pairs. A later analysis estimated false discovery rates by permuting HLA or CMV assignments 20 times. A later analysis grouped co-occurring TCRs with DBSCAN, adding TCRdist sequence similarity when clustering within HLA-allele-positive subsets. For co-occurrence clustering, repertoires with fewer than 30,000 or more than 120,000 public chains were excluded, along with 4 to 6 repertoires with anomalous nucleotide sharing. The table was pulled from immuneACCESS by TCRdb, which kept in-frame rearrangements only. Such tables lose some clones; where checked, under half of the loss comes from unresolved V genes, and the rest has no known cause. V and J calls and clone size follow that table, whereas D and trimming were derived from the DNA. The sample table lists approximately 180,000 clones, 77% of them with a count of one. The ten most abundant clones make up roughly 1.4% of the sample.

In total, fewer than 750 healthy bone marrow donors made up the cohort. At the time of sampling, every cohort member was nominally healthy, though immune exposures that went unrecorded were likely present. The donor tested CMV seropositive and was one of the 289 seropositive cohort members. A peripheral blood sample was collected from each donor, and TCR beta sequencing was performed on peripheral blood mononuclear cells. Genomic DNA was extracted from the blood cell samples with the Qiagen DNeasy Blood Extraction Kit. This sample stems from a study of cytomegalovirus exposure and HLA in healthy donors (dated by TCRdb to about 2017). For the wider study: An earlier analysis of under 600 of the donors reported more than 250 Gb of sequence data and roughly 110 million unique TCR beta sequences from 150 million to 200 million T cells. Typing coverage differed by locus: A, B, C, DRB1 and DQB1 were typed in about 620-640 donors, DQA1 in 522, DPA1 in nearly 610, and DPB1 in 472. HLA typing included class I and class II loci at four-digit resolution. Donor age, sex, ethnicity and CMV serostatus were compiled alongside the repertoire data. A later genetic analysis took genome-wide SNP genotypes for about three fifths of the roughly 700 donors and used that subset as a discovery cohort. Roughly 300 gigabases of sequencing data and around 85 million unique TCR sequences made up an early release that covered several hundred HLA-typed donors. In addition to the first cohort of about 650 subjects, a separate validation cohort of around 110 different subjects was used. Rather than drawing on any new phenotypic data, the later analysis identified candidate immune exposures from TCR beta sequences and the way those sequences occurred across donors. A later analysis re-examined previously published TCR beta repertoires from 610 or so donors and added high-resolution HLA genotyping to investigate patterns of TCR occurrence. Of the roughly 420 genotyped donors, less than 85% were placed in the genetic ancestry cluster associated with self-reported Caucasian donors. The study aimed to test whether signatures of past pathogen exposure could be identified by cataloging public T cell receptors. A handful of DR-DQ haplotypes were handled as single units for association and clustering because linkage in the cohort was strong. All discovery cohort repertoires had been generated using a single sequencing platform. On average, roughly 240,000 unique TCR beta nucleotide sequences were sequenced per donor among fewer than 500 genotyped donors of the cohort, with roughly 18% of those sequences being non-productive. The study combined high-throughput TCR immunosequencing, statistical association of individual TCRs with disease status, and machine learning to predict cytomegalovirus infection status. The study profiled the T cell repertoires of about 640 subjects by immunosequencing and related them to cytomegalovirus serostatus. An earlier analysis of approximately 500 of the donors applied high-throughput TCR beta sequencing to assess whether each TCR beta V gene segment acted as functional or pseudogenic.

From its cysteine to its phenylalanine, the CDR3 spans 14 amino acids. Left in the record is the CDR3 DNA by itself, 42 bases read in frame from the first base. CDR1 and CDR2, per the germline V gene, are MNHNS and SASEGT. After removal of 2 bases from V and 2 bases from J, the junction retains 2 bases not matched to a gene. Overall study outcomes, separate from this receptor: Sequencing depth was assumed to be roughly uniform across donors in the presence/absence analyses, though that assumption may not hold. A further reported finding was that TCR beta sequences accurately predicted the HLA-A and HLA-B alleles for most subjects in the first cohort. Across donors, most TCR sequences were observed very rarely, whereas some public TCRs were present in many individuals. In vitro tests confirmed that a few of the cytomegalovirus-associated TCR beta chains recognize cytomegalovirus antigens. Compared with the approximately 600-donor mean, donors in an Asian-associated ancestry cluster had fewer N-insertions in productive TCRs, according to a later genetic analysis. Approximately 18 rarely observed V segments, including chromosome 9 orphons, were excluded from the earlier analysis of approximately 600 of the donors because counts were too low. This cohort had only TCR beta chains sequenced, and the lack of alpha or paired-chain data limited which features could be detected. The 87-base-pair reads could not distinguish some IMGT-functional V segments, including TRBV6-2 and TRBV6-3, so those segments were excluded. Linkage disequilibrium might explain the correlated functional status among segregating V segments, but an unknown experimental factor could not be excluded. The classifier was reported to diagnose cytomegalovirus status with high specificity and sensitivity in both the original and validation cohorts. Because HLA typing was missing for some donors at each locus, association tests included only the typed subset. Most CMV-associated TCR beta chains appeared to be HLA-restricted in a later analysis, and the HLA associations seemed to be driven largely by CMV exposure. In a later analysis, several top co-occurrence clusters were reported to appear linked to parvovirus B19, influenza, CMV and Epstein-Barr virus. Compared with equally common non-associated chains, HLA-associated TCR beta chains in a later analysis were more clonally expanded and had lower generation probabilities. In a later genetic analysis, a missense DCLRE1C variant was associated with V-gene and J-gene trimming of TCR beta chains, and the association was replicated in an independent cohort. The only immune exposure information available for the cohort was CMV serostatus. In an earlier analysis of about 600 of the donors, most TCR beta V segments appeared in productive rearrangements about 87% or about 30% of the time, broadly matching IMGT annotations. When HLA alleles, especially DR and DQ, strongly co-occurred, TCR associations were difficult to assign to individual alleles. In a later analysis, the rate of TCR association differed among HLA loci, with DRB1 alleles having the most associated TCRs and HLA-C alleles having the fewest. A cluster of highly shared sequence variants was judged likely to be a technical artifact of the sequencing pipeline. A total of 150 to 200 TCR beta chains were listed by the study as associated with cytomegalovirus. A later analysis associated 16,951 TCR beta sequences with specific HLA alleles at a false discovery rate of 0.05. According to the authors, the approach could potentially be generalized to other disease states and immunological phenotypes.

The TCR originated in a woman aged 25 to 39 in good health and CMV-seropositive. Recombination connected TRBV6-1 to TRBJ2-7; 8 of the junction bases match TRBD1. The sample taken for sequencing was PBMCs. The DNA is as follows: TGTGCCAGCAGTGAACCAGGGGGCGCCTACGAGCAGTACTTC. It specifies CASSEPGGAYEQYF.